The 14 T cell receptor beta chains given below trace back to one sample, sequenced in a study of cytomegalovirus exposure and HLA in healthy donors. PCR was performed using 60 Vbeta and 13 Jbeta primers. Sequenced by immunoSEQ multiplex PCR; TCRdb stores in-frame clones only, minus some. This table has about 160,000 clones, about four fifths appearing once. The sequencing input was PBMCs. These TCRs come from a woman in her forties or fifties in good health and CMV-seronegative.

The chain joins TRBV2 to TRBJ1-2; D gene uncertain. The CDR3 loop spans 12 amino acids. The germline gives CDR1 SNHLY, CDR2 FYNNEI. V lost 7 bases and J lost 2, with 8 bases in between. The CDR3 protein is CASTANNYGYTF. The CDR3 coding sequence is TGTGCCAGCACAGCGAACAACTATGGCTACACCTTC.

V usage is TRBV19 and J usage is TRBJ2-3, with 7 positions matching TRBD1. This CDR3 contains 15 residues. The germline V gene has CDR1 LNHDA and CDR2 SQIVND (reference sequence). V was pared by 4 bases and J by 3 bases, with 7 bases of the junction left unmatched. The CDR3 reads CASSTPGGATDTQYF. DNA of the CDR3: TGTGCCAGTAGTACCCCAGGGGGTGCGACAGATACGCAGTATTTT.

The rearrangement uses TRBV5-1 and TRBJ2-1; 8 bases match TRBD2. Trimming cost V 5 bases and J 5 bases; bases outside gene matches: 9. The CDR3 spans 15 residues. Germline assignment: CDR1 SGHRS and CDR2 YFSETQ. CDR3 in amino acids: CASSPDGGGNNEQFF. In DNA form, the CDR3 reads TGCGCCAGCAGTCCCGATGGCGGGGGGAACAATGAGCAGTTCTTC.

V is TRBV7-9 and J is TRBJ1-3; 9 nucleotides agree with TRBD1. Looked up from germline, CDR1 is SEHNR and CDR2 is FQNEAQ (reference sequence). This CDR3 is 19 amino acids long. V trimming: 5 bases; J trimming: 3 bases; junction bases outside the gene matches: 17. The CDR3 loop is CASSRPGTGRAVRGNTIYF. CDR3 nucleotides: TGTGCCAGCAGCCGTCCAGGGACAGGGCGGGCAGTACGTGGAAACACCATATATTTT.

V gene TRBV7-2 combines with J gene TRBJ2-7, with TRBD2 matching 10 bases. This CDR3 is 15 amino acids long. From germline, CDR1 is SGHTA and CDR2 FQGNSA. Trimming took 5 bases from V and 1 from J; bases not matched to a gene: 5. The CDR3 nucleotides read TGTGCCAGCAGCCTGACTAGCGGGTCGTCCTACGAGCAGTACTTC. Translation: CASSLTSGSSYEQYF.

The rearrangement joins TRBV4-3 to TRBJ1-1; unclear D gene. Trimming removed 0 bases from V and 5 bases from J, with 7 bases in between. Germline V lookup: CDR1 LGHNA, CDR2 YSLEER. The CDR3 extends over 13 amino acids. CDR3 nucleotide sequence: TGCGCCAGCAGCCAAGAAGCTAAGACTGAAGCTTTCTTT. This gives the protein CASSQEAKTEAFF.

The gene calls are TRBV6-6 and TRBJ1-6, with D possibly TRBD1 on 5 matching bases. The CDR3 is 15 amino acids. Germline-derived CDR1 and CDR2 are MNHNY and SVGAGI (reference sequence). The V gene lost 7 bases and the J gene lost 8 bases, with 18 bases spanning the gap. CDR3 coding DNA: TGTGCCAGCACCTTCTCAGGGAATGTCGATTCACCCCTCCACTTT. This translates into CASTFSGNVDSPLHF.

The CDR3 here is CASSGQTYNEQFF. The CDR3 region has the DNA TGTGCCAGCAGCGGACAGACCTACAATGAGCAGTTCTTC. The chain has TRBV27 and TRBJ2-1, with D maybe TRBD1 (6 bases). Looked up from germline, CDR1 is MNHEY and CDR2 is SMNVEV (reference sequence). V was cut by 6 bases and J by 2 bases, with 8 bases left in between. The CDR3 runs to 13 residues.

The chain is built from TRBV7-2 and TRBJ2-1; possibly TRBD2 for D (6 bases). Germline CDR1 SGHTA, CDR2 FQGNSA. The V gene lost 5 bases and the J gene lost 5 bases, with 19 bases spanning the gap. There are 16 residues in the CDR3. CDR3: CASSNASPGLNNEQFF. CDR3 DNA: TGTGCCAGCAGCAACGCTTCGCCGGGACTTAACAATGAGCAGTTCTTC.

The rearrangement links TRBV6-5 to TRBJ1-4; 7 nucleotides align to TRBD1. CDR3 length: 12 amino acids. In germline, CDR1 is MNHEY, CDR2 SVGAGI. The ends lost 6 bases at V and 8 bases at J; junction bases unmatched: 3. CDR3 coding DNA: TGTGCCAGCAGACAGGGGAAAGAAAAACTGTTTTTT. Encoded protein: CASRQGKEKLFF.

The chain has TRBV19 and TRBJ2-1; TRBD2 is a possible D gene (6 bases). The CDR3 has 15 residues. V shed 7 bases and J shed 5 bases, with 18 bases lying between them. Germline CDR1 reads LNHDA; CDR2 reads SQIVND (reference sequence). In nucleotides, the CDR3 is TGTGCCAGTACCCCTAGGGCGGGACCAAACAATGAGCAGTTCTTC. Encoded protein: CASTPRAGPNNEQFF.

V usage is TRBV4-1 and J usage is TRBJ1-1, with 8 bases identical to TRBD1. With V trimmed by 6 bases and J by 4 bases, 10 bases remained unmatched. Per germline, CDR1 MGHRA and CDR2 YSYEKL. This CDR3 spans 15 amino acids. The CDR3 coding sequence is TGCGCCAGCAGACTAACAGGGGGGGAGTTCACTGAAGCTTTCTTT. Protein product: CASRLTGGEFTEAFF.

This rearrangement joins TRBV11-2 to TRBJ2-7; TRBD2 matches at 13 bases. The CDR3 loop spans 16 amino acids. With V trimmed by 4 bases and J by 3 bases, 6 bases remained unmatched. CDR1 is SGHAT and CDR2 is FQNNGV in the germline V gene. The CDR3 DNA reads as TGTGCCAGCAGCTCCCTCGGGACTAGCGGGGTCTACGAGCAGTACTTC. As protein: CASSSLGTSGVYEQYF.

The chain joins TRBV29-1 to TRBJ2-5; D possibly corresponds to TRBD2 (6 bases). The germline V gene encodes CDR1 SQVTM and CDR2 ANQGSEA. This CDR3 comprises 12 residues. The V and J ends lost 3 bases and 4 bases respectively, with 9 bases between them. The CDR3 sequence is CSVDGGTETQYF. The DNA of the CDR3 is TGCAGCGTTGATGGGGGGACAGAGACCCAGTACTTC.